The rows below give T cell receptor beta chains drawn from one sample of a study of early stage breast cancer tumors. The table came from immunoSEQ multiplex PCR; TCRdb's copy has only in-frame clones and leaves some out. Here the sample spans about 30,000 clones, under 75% being singletons. Sequenced sample: blood. Receptor source: a person aged 45 to 59 with breast cancer. CDR3s include the opening cysteine and the closing phenylalanine or tryptophan. D genes are given only for firm matches. Only part of the rows carry a size: once, few, many, or a class if the clone is expanded.

j_call clone_size d_call v_call cdr3_aa cdr3_nt
TRBJ1-1 - TRBD1 TRBV5-6 CASSLPGQGEWAEAFF TGTGCCAGCAGCTTACCGGGACAGGGGGAATGGGCTGAAGCTTTCTTT
TRBJ2-1 once - TRBV18 CASSPQDGPGVNEQFF TGTGCCAGCTCACCTCAGGACGGGCCAGGCGTGAATGAGCAGTTCTTC
TRBJ2-5 - - TRBV29-1 CSVENPQRLGETQYF TGCAGCGTTGAAAATCCCCAGAGGCTAGGGGAGACCCAGTACTTC
TRBJ2-7 once - TRBV28 CASSLAAYEQYF TGTGCCAGCAGTTTGGCCGCCTACGAGCAGTACTTC
TRBJ1-2 - - TRBV7-8 CASSLAWGGGEGYTF TGTGCCAGCAGCTTAGCGTGGGGCGGGGGGGAAGGCTACACCTTC
TRBJ2-2 - TRBD2 TRBV9 CASSSTLAGAGPGELFF TGTGCCAGCAGCAGTACATTAGCGGGGGCGGGCCCCGGGGAGCTGTTTTTT
TRBJ1-5 - - TRBV6-1 CASSEVGGGSSNQPQHF TGTGCCAGCAGTGAAGTTGGGGGGGGGAGTAGCAATCAGCCCCAGCATTTT
TRBJ2-5 - - TRBV7-2 CASTLMGPHIGTQYF TGTGCCAGCACACTGATGGGGCCACACATAGGGACCCAGTACTTC
TRBJ1-2 - - TRBV5-1 CASSLNRDATGYTF TGCGCCAGCAGCTTGAACAGGGATGCGACTGGCTACACCTTC
TRBJ2-1 - TRBD2 TRBV10-3 CATELAGEQFF TGTGCCACCGAGCTAGCGGGAGAACAGTTCTTC
TRBJ1-3 - - TRBV9 CASSVAQGVGNTIYF TGTGCCAGCAGCGTAGCCCAAGGGGTGGGAAACACCATATATTTT
TRBJ1-5 once - TRBV7-8 CASSYRALGNQPQHF TGTGCCAGCAGTTACAGGGCCTTGGGCAATCAGCCCCAGCATTTT
TRBJ2-3 - - TRBV2 CASSDGDSTDTQYF TGTGCCAGCAGCGACGGGGACAGCACAGATACGCAGTATTTT
TRBJ1-3 - TRBD1 TRBV30 CAWRDRGGGNTIYF TGTGCCTGGAGGGACAGGGGAGGCGGAAACACCATATATTTT
TRBJ1-5 - - TRBV6-1 CASSEMLVRQPQHF TGTGCCAGCAGTGAAATGTTGGTACGGCAGCCCCAGCATTTT
TRBJ1-2 - TRBD1 TRBV4-3 CASSQALGQFYGYTF TGCGCCAGCAGCCAAGCCCTGGGACAGTTTTATGGCTACACCTTC
TRBJ2-6 - TRBD1 TRBV5-1 CASSLTAGTGLSGANVLTF TGCGCCAGCAGCCTAACGGCCGGGACAGGGCTCTCTGGGGCCAACGTCCTGACTTTC
TRBJ2-7 few - TRBV27 CASSLSRQYEQYF TGTGCCAGCAGTTTATCTCGCCAATACGAGCAGTACTTC
TRBJ2-7 - - TRBV18 CASSPPYGAYEQYF TGTGCCAGCTCACCACCGTACGGAGCCTACGAGCAGTACTTC
TRBJ2-1 - - TRBV11-1 CASSLNSGISSYNEQFF TGTGCCAGCAGTTTAAACTCGGGGATTAGCTCCTACAATGAGCAGTTCTTC
TRBJ2-1 - TRBD2 TRBV7-9 CASSLGSGRGWSDEQFF TGTGCCAGCAGCTTAGGAAGCGGGAGGGGTTGGAGCGATGAGCAGTTCTTC
TRBJ2-7 - - TRBV27 CASRLRGGYYEQYF TGTGCCAGCAGGCTAAGGGGGGGTTATTACGAGCAGTACTTC
TRBJ2-1 - - TRBV5-5 CASSSGASFNEQFF TGTGCCAGCAGCTCGGGGGCCAGTTTCAATGAGCAGTTCTTC
TRBJ2-7 once - TRBV11-2 CASSLDTYEQYF TGTGCCAGCAGCTTAGACACCTACGAGCAGTACTTC
TRBJ2-1 - TRBD2 TRBV30 CASGWASGLNEQFF TGTGCCTCCGGGTGGGCTAGCGGGTTGAATGAGCAGTTCTTC
TRBJ2-7 few - TRBV10-3 CAISGGTEQYF TGTGCCATCAGTGGAGGGACCGAGCAGTACTTC
TRBJ2-5 - TRBD2 TRBV7-9 CASSLGLAQETQYF TGTGCCAGCAGCTTAGGACTAGCCCAAGAGACCCAGTACTTC
TRBJ2-4 few - TRBV27 CASSLRRGGNIQYF TGTGCCAGCAGTTTACGCAGGGGGGGGAACATTCAGTACTTC
TRBJ2-2 - - TRBV9 CASSVAGNSGELFF TGTGCCAGCAGCGTAGCAGGGAATAGCGGGGAGCTGTTTTTT
TRBJ2-7 - TRBD2 TRBV18 CASSPGRSYEQYF TGTGCCAGCTCACCCGGGAGGAGCTACGAGCAGTACTTC
TRBJ1-5 few TRBD1 TRBV7-9 CASSSDRLGNQPQHF TGTGCCAGCAGCTCGGACAGGCTAGGCAATCAGCCCCAGCATTTT
TRBJ2-7 - TRBD1 TRBV11-1 CASSLFSGQVGPREQYF TGTGCCAGCAGCCTCTTTTCGGGACAGGTCGGCCCGCGGGAGCAGTACTTC
TRBJ2-3 - TRBD1 TRBV19 CASSRPLRDRGTDTQYF TGTGCCAGTAGTAGACCCCTCCGGGACAGGGGCACAGATACGCAGTATTTT